Each of the 5 T cell receptor beta chains below was sequenced from the same sample in a study of shared clonotypes between healthy human individuals. Assay used: immunoSEQ multiplex PCR; TCRdb lists only in-frame clones, some missing. Among about 2 million clones, about 95% were seen once, and the ten largest hold more than 0.9%. The naive CD8 subset, CD45RO-negative cells positively selected for CCR7, excluded terminally differentiated effector memory CD45RA+ cells. The sample consisted of naive CD8+ T cells sorted from blood. The receptors were sampled from a young man in good health.

The chain carries TRBV13 and TRBJ2-7, with 7 bases identical to TRBD1. Germline CDR1 reads PRHDT; CDR2 reads FYEKMQ (reference sequence). The CDR3 has 13 residues. The J segment lost 3 bases and the V segment lost 5 bases, leaving 4 bases of the junction unmatched. CDR3 sequence reads: CASSRDRHYEQYF. The CDR3 nucleotides read TGTGCCAGCAGCCGGGACAGACACTACGAGCAGTACTTC.

This chain uses TRBV7-9 with TRBJ2-1, with a tentative D call TRBD1 (6 bases). The CDR3 totals 14 residues. V shed 9 bases and J shed 4 bases, with 16 bases lying between them. The germline V gene encodes CDR1 SEHNR and CDR2 FQNEAQ (reference sequence). CDR3 nucleotide sequence: TGTGCCAGTCCCCTTGAGGGGGATTACAATGAGCAGTTCTTC. This translates into CASPLEGDYNEQFF.

The V gene is TRBV7-8, the J gene TRBJ2-7; D possibly matches TRBD1 or TRBD2 (6 bases each). V lost 2 bases and J 2 bases, leaving 19 bases between the germline ends. The CDR3 spans 17 residues. Looked up from germline, CDR1 is SGHVS and CDR2 is FQNEAQ. CDR3 DNA: TGTGCCAGCAGCTTAATAGGGGGGAACGTATCACCCTACGAGCAGTACTTC. Its translation: CASSLIGGNVSPYEQYF.

This sequence joins TRBV5-6 and TRBJ1-1; 9 bases match TRBD1. The junction had 5 bases not matched to a gene; V was cut back by 3 bases and J by 2 bases. Germline-derived CDR1 and CDR2 are SGHDT and YYEEEE. CDR3 length: 15 amino acids. Here the CDR3 DNA reads TGTGCCAGCAGCTGGGGGACAGGGTTTAACACTGAAGCTTTCTTT. The encoded protein is CASSWGTGFNTEAFF.

DNA for the CDR3: TGTGCCAGCAGCGTAGGGCCCGGGAACTCCTACGAGCAGTACTTC. It specifies CASSVGPGNSYEQYF. The chain carries TRBV9 and TRBJ2-7; tentatively, D is TRBD2 (5 bases). CDR3 size: 15 residues. The germline CDR1 and CDR2 sequences are SGDLS and YYNGEE. Trimming removed 0 bases at V and 0 bases at J, with 10 bases between. The full variable domain, rest sourced from reference TRBV9 and TRBJ2-7, is DSGVTQTPKHLITATGQRVTLRCSPRSGDLSVYWYQQSLDQGLQFLIQYYNGEERAKGNILERFSAQQFPDLHSELNLSSLELGDSALYFCASSVGPGNSYEQYFGPGTRLTVT.